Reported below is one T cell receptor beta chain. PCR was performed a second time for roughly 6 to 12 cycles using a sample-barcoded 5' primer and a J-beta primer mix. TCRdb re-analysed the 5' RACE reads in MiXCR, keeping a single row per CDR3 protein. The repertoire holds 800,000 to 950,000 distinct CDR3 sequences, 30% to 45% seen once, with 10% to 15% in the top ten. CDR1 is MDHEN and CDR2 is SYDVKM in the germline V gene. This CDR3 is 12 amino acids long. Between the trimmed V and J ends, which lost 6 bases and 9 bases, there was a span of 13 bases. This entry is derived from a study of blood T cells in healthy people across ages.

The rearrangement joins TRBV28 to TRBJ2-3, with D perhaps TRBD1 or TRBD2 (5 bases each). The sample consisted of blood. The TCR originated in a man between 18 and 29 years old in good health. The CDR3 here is CASRLGVSTQYF. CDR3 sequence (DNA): TGTGCCAGCAGATTGGGGGTAAGCACGCAGTATTTT.